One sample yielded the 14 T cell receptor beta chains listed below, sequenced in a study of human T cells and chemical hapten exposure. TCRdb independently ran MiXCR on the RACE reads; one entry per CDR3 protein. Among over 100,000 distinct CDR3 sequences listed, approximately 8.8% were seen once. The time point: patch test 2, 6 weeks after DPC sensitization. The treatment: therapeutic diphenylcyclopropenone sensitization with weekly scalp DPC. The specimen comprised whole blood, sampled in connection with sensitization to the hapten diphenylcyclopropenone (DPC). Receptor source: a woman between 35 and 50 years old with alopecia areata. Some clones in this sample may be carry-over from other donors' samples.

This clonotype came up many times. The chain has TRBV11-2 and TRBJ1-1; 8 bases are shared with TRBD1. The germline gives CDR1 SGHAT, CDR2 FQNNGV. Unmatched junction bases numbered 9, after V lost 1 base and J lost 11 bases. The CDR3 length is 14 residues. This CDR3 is CASSLVHPTGVAFF. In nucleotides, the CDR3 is TGTGCCAGCAGCTTAGTCCACCCGACAGGGGTGGCTTTCTTT. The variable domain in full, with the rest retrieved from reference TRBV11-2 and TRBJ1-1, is EAGVAQSPRYKIIEKRQSVAFWCNPISGHATLYWYQQILGQGPKLLIQFQNNGVVDDSQLPKDRFSAERLKGVDSTLKIQPAKLEDSAVYLCASSLVHPTGVAFFGQGTRLTVV.

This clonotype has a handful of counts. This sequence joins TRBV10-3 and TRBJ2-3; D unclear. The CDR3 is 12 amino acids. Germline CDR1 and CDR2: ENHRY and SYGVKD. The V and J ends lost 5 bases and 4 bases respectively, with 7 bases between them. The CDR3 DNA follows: TGTGCCATCAGTAACCAGGCAGATACGCAGTATTTT. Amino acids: CAISNQADTQYF.

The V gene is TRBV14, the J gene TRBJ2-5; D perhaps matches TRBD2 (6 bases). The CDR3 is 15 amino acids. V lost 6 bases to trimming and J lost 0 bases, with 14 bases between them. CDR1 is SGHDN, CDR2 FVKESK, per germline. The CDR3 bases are TGTGCCAGCAGTTTTGGCCGGGGGTACCAAGAGACCCAGTACTTC. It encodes CASSFGRGYQETQYF.

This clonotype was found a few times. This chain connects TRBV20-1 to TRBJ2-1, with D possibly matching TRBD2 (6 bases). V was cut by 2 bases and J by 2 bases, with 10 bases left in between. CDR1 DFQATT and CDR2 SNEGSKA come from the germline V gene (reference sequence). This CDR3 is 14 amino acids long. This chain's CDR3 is CSARLGGAYNEQFF. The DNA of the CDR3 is TGCAGTGCTAGATTAGGCGGGGCCTACAATGAGCAGTTCTTC.

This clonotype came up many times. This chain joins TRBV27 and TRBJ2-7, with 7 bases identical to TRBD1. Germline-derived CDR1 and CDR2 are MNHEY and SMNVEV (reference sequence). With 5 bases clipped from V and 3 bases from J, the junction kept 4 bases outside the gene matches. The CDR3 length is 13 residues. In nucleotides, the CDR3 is TGTGCCAGCAGTGGGACAGAGAACTACGAGCAGTACTTC. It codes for CASSGTENYEQYF.

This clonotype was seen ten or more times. For the CDR3, the DNA is TGTGCCAGCAGCCCCCGAGCGGGGGGAGAGACCGGGGAGCTGTTTTTT. Residues: CASSPRAGGETGELFF. This chain uses TRBV7-7 with TRBJ2-2; 9 nucleotides match TRBD2. The J segment lost 5 bases and the V segment lost 5 bases, leaving 9 bases of the junction unmatched. The CDR3 loop spans 16 amino acids. The V gene's germline CDR1 is SSHAT and CDR2 FNYEAQ (reference sequence).

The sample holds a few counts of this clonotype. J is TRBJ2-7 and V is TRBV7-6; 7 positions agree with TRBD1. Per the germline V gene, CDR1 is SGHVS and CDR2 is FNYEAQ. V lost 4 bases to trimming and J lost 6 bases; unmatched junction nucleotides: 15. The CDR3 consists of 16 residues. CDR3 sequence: CASSSRGTALTGEQYF. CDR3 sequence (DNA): TGTGCCAGCAGCTCGAGGGGGACAGCCTTAACCGGCGAGCAGTACTTC.

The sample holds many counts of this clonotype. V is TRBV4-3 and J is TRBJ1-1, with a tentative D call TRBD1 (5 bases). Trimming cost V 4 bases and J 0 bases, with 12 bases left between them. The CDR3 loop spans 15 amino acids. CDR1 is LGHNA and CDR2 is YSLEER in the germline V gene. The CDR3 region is CASSPQGVMNTEAFF. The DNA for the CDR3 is TGCGCCAGCAGCCCCCAAGGGGTGATGAACACTGAAGCTTTCTTT.

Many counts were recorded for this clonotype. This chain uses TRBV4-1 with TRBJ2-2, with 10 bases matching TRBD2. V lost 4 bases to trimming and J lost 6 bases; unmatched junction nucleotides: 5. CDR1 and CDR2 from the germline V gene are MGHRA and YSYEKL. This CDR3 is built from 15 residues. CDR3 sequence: CASSRSGGKPGELFF. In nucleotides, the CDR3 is TGCGCCAGCAGCCGTAGCGGGGGGAAGCCCGGGGAGCTGTTTTTT.

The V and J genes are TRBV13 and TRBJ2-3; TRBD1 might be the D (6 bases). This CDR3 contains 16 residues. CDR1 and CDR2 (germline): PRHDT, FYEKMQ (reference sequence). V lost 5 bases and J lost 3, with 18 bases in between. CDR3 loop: CASSNRQVEGTDTQYF. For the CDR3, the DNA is TGTGCCAGCAGCAATAGACAGGTTGAGGGGACAGATACGCAGTATTTT. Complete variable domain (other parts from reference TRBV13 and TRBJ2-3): AAGVIQSPRHLIKEKRETATLKCYPIPRHDTVYWYQQGPGQDPQFLISFYEKMQSDKGSIPDRFSAQQFSDYHSELNMSSLELGDSALYFCASSNRQVEGTDTQYFGPGTRLTVL.

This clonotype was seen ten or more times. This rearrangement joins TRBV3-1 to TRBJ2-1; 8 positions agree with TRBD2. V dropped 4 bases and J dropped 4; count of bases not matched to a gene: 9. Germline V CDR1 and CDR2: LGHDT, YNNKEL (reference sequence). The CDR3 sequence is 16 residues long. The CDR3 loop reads CASSPFPGGPYNEQFF. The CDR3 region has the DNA TGTGCCAGCAGCCCCTTCCCGGGGGGGCCGTACAATGAGCAGTTCTTC.

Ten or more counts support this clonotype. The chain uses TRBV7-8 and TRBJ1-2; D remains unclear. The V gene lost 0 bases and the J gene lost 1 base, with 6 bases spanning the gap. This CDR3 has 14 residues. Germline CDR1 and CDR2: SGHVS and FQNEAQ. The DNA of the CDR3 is TGTGCCAGCAGCTTAGCAGACCATAACTATGGCTACACCTTC. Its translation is CASSLADHNYGYTF.

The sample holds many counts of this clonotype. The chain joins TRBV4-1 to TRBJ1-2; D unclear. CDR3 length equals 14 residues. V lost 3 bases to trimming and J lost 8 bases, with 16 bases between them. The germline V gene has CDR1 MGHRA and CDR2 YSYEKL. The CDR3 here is CASSQGQLPGGYTF. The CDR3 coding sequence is TGCGCCAGCAGCCAGGGCCAACTACCTGGGGGCTACACCTTC.

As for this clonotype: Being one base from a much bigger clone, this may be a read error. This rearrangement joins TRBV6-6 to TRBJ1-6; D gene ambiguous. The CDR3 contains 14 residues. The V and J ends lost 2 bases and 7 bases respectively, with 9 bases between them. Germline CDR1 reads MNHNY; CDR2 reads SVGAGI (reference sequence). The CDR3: CASSYRFLNSPLHF. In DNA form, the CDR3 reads TGTGCCAGCAGTTACAGGTTCTTAAATTCACCCCTCCACTTT.